A single sample gave rise to the 28 T cell receptor beta chains below, sequenced in a study of siplizumab effects on memory and regulatory T cells. Method: immunoSEQ multiplex PCR; TCRdb's copy keeps in-frame clones and lacks some. Of fewer than 80,000 clones listed, around 93% were seen once; the top ten hold roughly 4.7%. Sequencing used CD8+ T cells sorted from blood. The receptors originated from a human donor in good health.

V and J are TRBV4-1 and TRBJ1-2, with D uncertain. CDR3 size: 15 residues. V lost 0 bases and J 4 bases, leaving 12 bases between the germline ends. Per germline, CDR1 MGHRA and CDR2 YSYEKL. In DNA, the CDR3 is TGCGCCAGCAGCCAAGAGGTCGAGTTGGGCTATGGCTACACCTTC. Translated: CASSQEVELGYGYTF.

A single count supports this clone. The rearrangement uses TRBV14 and TRBJ2-7; 10 bases are a match to TRBD1. The CDR3 covers 16 residues. The germline gives CDR1 SGHDN, CDR2 FVKESK. The ends lost 3 bases at V and 4 bases at J; junction bases unmatched: 9. CDR3 protein: CASSHHPGTGVYEQYF. DNA of the CDR3: TGTGCCAGCAGCCATCACCCCGGGACAGGGGTTTACGAGCAGTACTTC.

V and J are TRBV27 and TRBJ2-5, with 13 bases fitting TRBD2. Germline V CDR1 and CDR2: MNHEY, SMNVEV (reference sequence). The trim removed 4 bases at V and 5 bases at J, leaving 4 bases unmatched. This CDR3 has 15 amino acids. This CDR3 reads CASSSSGLAGETQYF. DNA of the CDR3: TGTGCCAGCAGTTCGTCGGGACTAGCGGGGGAGACCCAGTACTTC.

The chain links TRBV7-6 to TRBJ2-2; D may be TRBD2 (6 bases). The CDR3 totals 14 residues. Germline lookup yields CDR1 SGHVS and CDR2 FNYEAQ. V shed 3 bases and J shed 3 bases, with 8 bases lying between them. CDR3 in DNA: TGTGCCAGCAGCTTGGGAGGTTACACCGGGGAGCTGTTTTTT. This encodes CASSLGGYTGELFF.

The CDR3 DNA reads as TGTGCCAGCAGCTTAGCGCTTCTCCCAGCGGGTACAGATACGCAGTATTTT. It is translated as CASSLALLPAGTDTQYF. The V call is TRBV7-2, the J call TRBJ2-3, with D perhaps TRBD2 (6 bases). V lost 0 bases, J lost 3 bases, and 16 bases lay in between. The CDR3 is 17 amino acids. The germline V gene has CDR1 SGHTA and CDR2 FQGNSA. Full variable domain (missing parts from reference TRBV7-2 and TRBJ2-3): GAGVSQSPSNKVTEKGKDVELRCDPISGHTALYWYRQSLGQGLEFLIYFQGNSAPDKSGLPSDRFSAERTGGSVSTLTIQRTQQEDSAVYLCASSLALLPAGTDTQYFGPGTRLTVL.

This sequence joins TRBV10-2 and TRBJ1-2; D unclear. The V gene's germline CDR1 is WSHSY and CDR2 SAAADI. V was pared by 2 bases and J by 4 bases, with 11 bases between. The CDR3 spans 14 residues. As DNA, the CDR3 is TGCGCCAGCAGTGAGAGCGTGGTAGGCTATGGCTACACCTTC. Protein sequence: CASSESVVGYGYTF.

This chain connects TRBV7-3 to TRBJ2-2; D remains unclear. The CDR3 is made up of 14 amino acids. Germline V gene sequence: CDR1 SGHTA, CDR2 FQGTGA. V lost 5 bases, J lost 0 bases, and 7 bases lay in between. CDR3 coding DNA: TGTGCCAGCAGCCCCCCAGCGAACACCGGGGAGCTGTTTTTT. Its protein is CASSPPANTGELFF.

The gene calls are TRBV10-1 and TRBJ2-3; TRBD2 matches 11 bases. Germline CDR1 reads WNHNN; CDR2 reads SYGVQD (reference sequence). The CDR3 contains 15 residues. The CDR3 sequence is CGGLAGTSSTDTQYF. Written as DNA, the CDR3 is TGCGGAGGACTAGCGGGTACTTCTAGCACAGATACGCAGTATTTT.

This clone was counted once. V usage is TRBV30 and J usage is TRBJ1-5; 7 bases are a match to TRBD1. Germline V lookup: CDR1 GTSNPN, CDR2 SVGIG (reference sequence). This CDR3 has 16 amino acids. The V and J ends lost 3 bases and 4 bases, in that order; junction bases with no gene match: 12. The CDR3 protein is CAWRKHPGTENQPQHF. CDR3 nucleotide sequence: TGTGCCTGGAGAAAACACCCCGGGACAGAAAATCAGCCCCAGCATTTT.

The chain employs TRBV15 and TRBJ2-2; D remains unclear. V lost 0 bases to trimming and J lost 4 bases, with 3 bases between them. The germline V gene has CDR1 LNHNV and CDR2 YYDKDF (reference sequence). There are 13 residues in the CDR3. CDR3 protein: CATSRELTGELFF. The CDR3 nucleotides are TGTGCCACCAGCAGAGAACTCACCGGGGAGCTGTTTTTT.

J is TRBJ1-1 and V is TRBV4-1, with 7 bases fitting TRBD1. This CDR3 has 16 amino acids. Per the germline V gene, CDR1 is MGHRA and CDR2 is YSYEKL. The trim removed 0 bases at V and 4 bases at J, leaving 8 bases unmatched. In DNA form, the CDR3 reads TGCGCCAGCAGCCAAGATCACCGTCAGGGGGTCACTGAAGCTTTCTTT. Residues: CASSQDHRQGVTEAFF.

The chain has TRBV21-1 and TRBJ1-5. TRBV21-1 is classified as a pseudogene. CDR3 size: 14 residues. The CDR3 is CASSNSLCNQPQHF. The CDR3 bases are TGTGCCAGCAGCAACTCCCTTTGCAATCAGCCCCAGCATTTT.

The chain links TRBV10-2 to TRBJ2-1; 13 nucleotides agree with TRBD2. The CDR3 contains 15 residues. Germline-derived CDR1 and CDR2 are WSHSY and SAAADI. The J segment lost 8 bases and the V segment lost 6 bases, leaving 7 bases of the junction unmatched. DNA of the CDR3: TGCGCCAGCAGGGGGACTAGCGGGGCAAGGGATGAGCAGTTCTTC. Translation: CASRGTSGARDEQFF.

The chain uses TRBV7-8 and TRBJ2-7; D ambiguous. The CDR3 has 15 residues. CDR1 SGHVS and CDR2 FQNEAQ come from the germline V gene. Deletions cut 2 bases from V and 0 bases from J, with 11 bases between. DNA of the CDR3: TGTGCCAGCAGCTTAAGGATGGAGAGCTCCTACGAGCAGTACTTC. This translates into CASSLRMESSYEQYF.

This sequence joins TRBV4-1 and TRBJ2-3; 9 nucleotides line up with TRBD1. This CDR3 has 14 residues. Germline CDR1 MGHRA, CDR2 YSYEKL. V was pared by 5 bases and J by 4 bases, with 4 bases of the junction left unmatched. CDR3 amino acids: CASSSRTGADTQYF. The CDR3 DNA is TGCGCCAGCAGCTCCCGGACAGGGGCAGATACGCAGTATTTT.

The genes are TRBV9 and TRBJ1-5; D possibly corresponds to TRBD1 (5 bases). The CDR3 sequence is 15 residues long. V was pared by 2 bases and J by 5 bases, with 14 bases between. Germline CDR1 SGDLS, CDR2 YYNGEE. This chain's CDR3 is CASSVGGSAHQPQHF. The DNA of the CDR3 is TGTGCCAGCAGCGTTGGGGGTAGCGCTCATCAGCCCCAGCATTTT.

This chain links TRBV2 with TRBJ2-7; possibly TRBD2 for D (6 bases). The CDR3 has 13 residues. In germline, CDR1 is SNHLY, CDR2 FYNNEI. V was pared by 4 bases and J by 2 bases, with 9 bases between. CDR3 protein: CASSVAGPYEQYF. Here the CDR3 DNA reads TGTGCCAGCAGTGTCGCGGGGCCCTACGAGCAGTACTTC.

CDR3 in DNA: TGTGCCAGCAGCGTAGATGCGGGGAGCTCCTACGAGCAGTACTTC. Translating it yields CASSVDAGSSYEQYF. V and J are TRBV9 and TRBJ2-5; a possible D gene is TRBD2 (6 bases). The closer fit of TRBJ2-7 to the DNA end suggests the J call may be wrong. The CDR3 consists of 15 residues. Germline values: CDR1 SGDLS, CDR2 YYNGEE.

The chain recombines TRBV13 with TRBJ2-7, with 9 bases aligning to TRBD1. V lost 3 bases, J lost 6 bases, and 3 bases stayed unmatched. Germline V CDR1 and CDR2: PRHDT, FYEKMQ (reference sequence). The CDR3 totals 13 residues. The CDR3 region has the DNA TGTGCCAGCAGCTTGGGACAGGGTGGCGAGCAGTACTTC. Its translation: CASSLGQGGEQYF.

The chain combines TRBV4-2 with TRBJ2-5; the match to TRBD2 covers 9 bases. Germline values: CDR1 LGHNA, CDR2 YNFKEQ. The CDR3 length is 17 residues. The V gene end was trimmed by 0 bases and the J gene end by 7 bases; junction bases not matched to a gene: 12. The CDR3 here is CASSQDPFPAGGGTQYF. The CDR3 DNA follows: TGTGCCAGCAGCCAAGACCCCTTTCCAGCGGGGGGAGGGACCCAGTACTTC.

This chain connects TRBV7-6 to TRBJ1-1; the D gene is possibly TRBD1 (6 bases). Trimming removed 4 bases from V and 2 bases from J, with 11 bases in between. This CDR3 has 14 amino acids. Germline CDR1 SGHVS, CDR2 FNYEAQ. The CDR3 region is CASSSQGINTEAFF. The DNA for the CDR3 is TGTGCCAGCAGCTCGCAGGGGATAAACACTGAAGCTTTCTTT.

This clone was observed once. This sequence joins TRBV13 and TRBJ1-1; TRBD1 might be the D (5 bases). The CDR3 is 13 amino acids. Germline V gene lookup returns CDR1 PRHDT and CDR2 FYEKMQ (reference sequence). V gave up 5 bases and J gave up 7 bases, with 14 bases separating them. CDR3 residues: CASSPGRTIEAFF. CDR3 in DNA: TGTGCCAGCAGCCCGGGACGGACGATTGAAGCTTTCTTT.

The V call is TRBV21-1, the J call TRBJ1-5; TRBD1 is the table's D call, not checked against the DNA. TRBV21-1 represents a pseudogene. The CDR3 has 14 residues. CDR3 residues: CASSRDRGPQPQHF. Written as DNA, the CDR3 is TGTGCCAGCAGTCGGGACAGGGGGCCTCAGCCCCAGCATTTT.

The chain is built from TRBV4-3 and TRBJ1-2; D is ambiguous. The germline gives CDR1 LGHNA, CDR2 YSLEER. Trimming took 0 bases from V and 6 from J, leaving 11 bases between them. The CDR3 loop spans 14 amino acids. CDR3 DNA sequence: TGCGCCAGCAGCCAAGACAGCCTTGGAGATGGCTACACCTTC. Protein sequence: CASSQDSLGDGYTF.

This clone was observed once. The J gene is TRBJ2-3, the V gene TRBV18; TRBD1 agrees at 9 bases. The germline gives CDR1 KGHSH, CDR2 LQKENI. The junction had 7 bases not matched to a gene; V was cut back by 0 bases and J by 0 bases. CDR3 length: 18 amino acids. CDR3 in amino acids: CASSPPYDRGYSTDTQYF. CDR3 bases: TGTGCCAGCTCACCACCTTATGACAGGGGGTATAGCACAGATACGCAGTATTTT.

This clone was counted a few times. Other DNA sequences in this specimen translate into the identical CDR3. The chain links TRBV7-9 to TRBJ1-1; no definite D call. The CDR3 sequence is 12 residues long. Trimming cost V 3 bases and J 5 bases, with 7 bases left between them. Germline CDR1 reads SEHNR; CDR2 reads FQNEAQ (reference sequence). CDR3 sequence (DNA): TGTGCCAGCAGCTTGGGGTATACTGAAGCTTTCTTT. It translates to CASSLGYTEAFF.

This chain connects TRBV9 to TRBJ2-1; 10 bases agree with TRBD2. V dropped 3 bases and J dropped 4; count of bases not matched to a gene: 4. The germline V gene encodes CDR1 SGDLS and CDR2 YYNGEE. The CDR3 extends over 15 amino acids. CDR3: CASSDTSGVYNEQFF. As DNA, the CDR3 is TGTGCCAGCAGCGATACTAGCGGGGTTTACAATGAGCAGTTCTTC.

This sequence joins TRBV4-1 and TRBJ2-3; TRBD2 matches at 9 bases. The CDR3 extends over 17 amino acids. V shed 4 bases and J 5 bases; nucleotides not matched to a gene: 13. Per germline, CDR1 MGHRA and CDR2 YSYEKL. DNA of the CDR3: TGCGCCAGCAGCCCACCGCCTGGGGCGGGGGGGGTAGATACGCAGTATTTT. It specifies CASSPPPGAGGVDTQYF.